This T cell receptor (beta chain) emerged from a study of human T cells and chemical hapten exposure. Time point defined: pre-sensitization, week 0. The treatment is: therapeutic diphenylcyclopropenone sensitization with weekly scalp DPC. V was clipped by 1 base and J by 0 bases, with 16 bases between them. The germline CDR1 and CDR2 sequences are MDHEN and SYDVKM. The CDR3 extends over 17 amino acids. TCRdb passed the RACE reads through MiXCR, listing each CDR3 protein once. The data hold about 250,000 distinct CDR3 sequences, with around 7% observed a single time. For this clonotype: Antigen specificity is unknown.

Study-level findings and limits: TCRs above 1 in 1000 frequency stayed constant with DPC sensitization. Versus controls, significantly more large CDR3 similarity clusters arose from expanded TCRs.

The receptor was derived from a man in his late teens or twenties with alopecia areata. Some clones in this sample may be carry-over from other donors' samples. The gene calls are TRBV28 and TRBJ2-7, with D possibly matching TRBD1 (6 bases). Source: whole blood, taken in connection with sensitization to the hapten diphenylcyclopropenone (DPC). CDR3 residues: CASSLYPTGLSSYEQYF. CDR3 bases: TGTGCCAGCAGTTTATACCCCACAGGGTTGAGCTCCTACGAGCAGTACTTC. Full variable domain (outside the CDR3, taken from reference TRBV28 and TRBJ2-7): DVKVTQSSRYLVKRTGEKVFLECVQDMDHENMFWYRQDPGLGLRLIYFSYDVKMKEKGDIPEGYSVSREKKERFSLILESASTNQTSMYLCASSLYPTGLSSYEQYFGPGTRLTVT.